Below, 10 T cell receptor beta chains from the same sample are listed, as sequenced in a study of blood T cell repertoires in COVID-19 (dated by TCRdb to the early 2020s). The library was produced with the immunoSEQ multiplex PCR assay. TCRdb carries this immuneACCESS record with in-frame sequences only. Its versions omit some clonotypes, under half of them owing to an unresolved V gene in the studies checked, with the rest unexplained. This sample is represented by about 50,000 clones; around 84% of them were singletons. The biggest ten clones account for 3.5% to 5% of the sample. Sequencing was performed on peripheral blood. The receptors stem from a man aged 80 or over with active COVID-19.

This sequence joins TRBV5-4 and TRBJ2-2; D uncertain. The CDR3 has 16 residues. Germline CDR1 SGHNT, CDR2 YYREEE (reference sequence). Trimming removed 0 bases at V and 1 base at J, with 10 bases between. DNA for the CDR3: TGTGCCAGCAGCTTGGTGGTGAGCGTGAACACCGGGGAGCTGTTTTTT. As protein: CASSLVVSVNTGELFF.

This chain joins TRBV9 and TRBJ1-1, with 11 bases aligning to TRBD1. This CDR3 has 16 residues. Germline CDR1 and CDR2: SGDLS and YYNGEE. V lost 3 bases, J lost 5 bases, and 9 bases stayed unmatched. CDR3 protein: CASSALDRGPKTEAFF. CDR3 bases: TGTGCCAGCAGCGCCCTGGACAGGGGGCCTAAGACTGAAGCTTTCTTT.

V gene TRBV3-1 (or the pseudogene TRBV3-2) combines with J gene TRBJ1-4; D unclear. Germline values: CDR1 LGHDT, CDR2 YNNKEL (reference sequence). V lost 3 bases, J lost 5 bases, and 10 bases lay in between. The CDR3 spans 14 residues. This chain's CDR3 is CASSHPNENEKLFF. CDR3 DNA: TGTGCCAGCAGCCACCCGAATGAGAATGAAAAACTGTTTTTT.

The gene calls are TRBV10-3 and TRBJ2-3, with a possible D match to TRBD2 (7 bases). Germline values: CDR1 ENHRY, CDR2 SYGVKD. The CDR3 consists of 16 residues. Trimming cost V 2 bases and J 0 bases, with 12 bases left between them. The CDR3 loop is CAISERGGLSTDTQYF. DNA for the CDR3: TGTGCCATCAGTGAGAGGGGGGGTCTAAGCACAGATACGCAGTATTTT.

The chain carries TRBV3-1 (or the pseudogene TRBV3-2) and TRBJ2-1; TRBD2 matches at 11 bases. CDR3 size: 15 residues. Losses at the gene ends were 6 bases for V and 5 bases for J; bases not matched to a gene: 6. The germline gives CDR1 LGHDT, CDR2 YNNKEL (reference sequence). The CDR3 reads CASSLAGGPNNEQFF. The CDR3 DNA follows: TGTGCCAGCAGTTTAGCGGGAGGGCCTAACAATGAGCAGTTCTTC.

CDR3 nucleotide sequence: TGTGCCAGTAGTATAGGCAGGCGAAATGAAAAACTGTTTTTT. Translated: CASSIGRRNEKLFF. The chain carries TRBV19 and TRBJ1-4; D is uncertain. From germline, CDR1 is LNHDA and CDR2 SQIVND (reference sequence). Trimming stripped 1 base from V and 5 bases from J, with 8 bases between. The CDR3 extends over 14 amino acids. Variable domain in full (rest from reference TRBV19 and TRBJ1-4): DGGITQSPKYLFRKEGQNVTLSCEQNLNHDAMYWYRQDPGQGLRLIYYSQIVNDFQKGDIAEGYSVSREKKESFPLTVTSAQKNPTAFYLCASSIGRRNEKLFFGSGTQLSVL.

The CDR3 coding sequence is TGCGCCAGCAGCGTCTCCGAGGTCGGGAGTTATTACGAGCAGTACTTC. Amino acid sequence: CASSVSEVGSYYEQYF. V and J are TRBV5-1 and TRBJ2-7; tentatively, D is TRBD2 (6 bases). CDR3 size: 16 residues. The germline V gene encodes CDR1 SGHRS and CDR2 YFSETQ. V was trimmed by 4 bases and J by 4 bases, leaving 21 bases between them.

The V gene is TRBV7-2, the J gene TRBJ2-3, with 8 bases that match TRBD2. Germline lookup yields CDR1 SGHTA and CDR2 FQGNSA. With 6 bases clipped from V and 0 bases from J, the junction kept 8 bases outside the gene matches. The CDR3 length is 16 residues. The CDR3 protein is CASSVAGSPSTDTQYF. DNA for the CDR3: TGTGCCAGCAGTGTAGCGGGAAGCCCTAGCACAGATACGCAGTATTTT.

The chain couples TRBV3-1 (or the pseudogene TRBV3-2) to TRBJ2-1; a weak D match, TRBD2 (5 bases). Trimming removed 0 bases from V and 2 bases from J, with 17 bases in between. Per germline, CDR1 LGHDT and CDR2 YNNKEL (reference sequence). The CDR3 length is 18 residues. In DNA, the CDR3 is TGTGCCAGCAGCCAAGACCGAAGTGACGGGGTCCCCTACAATGAGCAGTTCTTC. Amino acids: CASSQDRSDGVPYNEQFF.

The chain employs TRBV28 and TRBJ2-3, with D perhaps TRBD1 (6 bases). Trimming took off 8 bases at V and 7 bases at J, with 16 bases between the two ends. CDR1 and CDR2 from the germline V gene are MDHEN and SYDVKM. The CDR3 is 13 amino acids. CDR3 DNA sequence: TGTGCCAGCCAAGGACAGACCGTATATACGCAGTATTTT. As protein: CASQGQTVYTQYF.